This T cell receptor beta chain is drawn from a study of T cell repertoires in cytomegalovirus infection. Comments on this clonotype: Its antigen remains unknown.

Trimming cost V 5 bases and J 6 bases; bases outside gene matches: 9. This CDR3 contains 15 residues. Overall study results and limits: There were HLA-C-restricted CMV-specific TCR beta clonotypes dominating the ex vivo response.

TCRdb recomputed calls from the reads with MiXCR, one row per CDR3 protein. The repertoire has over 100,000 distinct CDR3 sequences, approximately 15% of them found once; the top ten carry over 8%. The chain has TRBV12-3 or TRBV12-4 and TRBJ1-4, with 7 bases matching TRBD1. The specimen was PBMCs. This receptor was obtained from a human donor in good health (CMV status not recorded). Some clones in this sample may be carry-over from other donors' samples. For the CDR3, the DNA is TGTGCCAGCAGTCTACGACAGGGAGGGGATGAAAAACTGTTTTTT. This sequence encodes CASSLRQGGDEKLFF.